This T cell receptor beta chain was sequenced during a study of cytotoxic CD8 clonotypes in ibrutinib-treated CLL. About the study: Response samples followed a median approximately 13 months of treatment, range 6 to 36. Samples yielded averages of about 250,000 productive templates and about 89,000 productive rearrangements.

The CDR3 covers 15 residues. The trim removed 5 bases at V and 1 base at J, leaving 4 bases unmatched. Looked up from germline, CDR1 is MGHRA and CDR2 is YSYEKL. General observations from the study: There were differences in sampling times between sustained-remission and progressing patients.

Turning to this clone: Its specificity is unknown.

Generated by immunoSEQ multiplex PCR, the TCRdb table keeps only in-frame clones and is missing some. The table records 250,000 to 350,000 clones, around 69% of them present only once. The sequence derives from a human donor with chronic lymphocytic leukemia. The V call is TRBV4-1, the J call TRBJ2-7, with TRBD1 matching over 11 bases. The starting material was PBMCs, obtained at disease progression, from a patient treated with ibrutinib. For the CDR3, the DNA is TGCGCCAGCAGCATACGGGACAGGGGGTCCTACGAGCAGTACTTC. Its translation is CASSIRDRGSYEQYF.